These 9 T cell receptor beta chains originate from one sample sequenced in a study of OX40 agonist ivuxolimab in advanced cancers. TCRdb's table, derived via immunoSEQ multiplex PCR, lists solely in-frame clones and lacks some. Of some 130,000 clones in the sample, around 93% are singletons; the top ten hold under 1.3%. The sequencing here drew on CD4+ or CD8+ T cells sorted from blood, taken in a trial of the OX40 agonist ivuxolimab. The receptors come from an adult with an advanced solid tumor such as melanoma, head and neck, liver or kidney cancer.

The J gene is TRBJ2-2, the V gene TRBV5-4, with D perhaps matching TRBD1 (7 bases). Trimming pared 3 bases from V and 4 bases from J, leaving 16 bases between. The CDR3 consists of 16 residues. Germline V lookup: CDR1 SGHNT, CDR2 YYREEE (reference sequence). For the CDR3, the DNA is TGTGCCAGCAGCTCCTACAGGGGACTCGGCACCGGGGAGCTGTTTTTT. Translation gives CASSSYRGLGTGELFF.

The chain is built from TRBV19 and TRBJ1-2; D is uncertain. Trimming shortened V by 2 bases and J by 5 bases, and 6 bases separated the two germline ends. The V gene's germline CDR1 is LNHDA and CDR2 SQIVND (reference sequence). The CDR3 extends over 12 amino acids. Here the CDR3 DNA reads TGTGCCAGTAGTATAAGTAGATATGGCTACACCTTC. This encodes CASSISRYGYTF.

The chain couples TRBV9 to TRBJ2-3; D tentatively fits TRBD1 or TRBD2 (6 bases each). V gave up 6 bases and J gave up 8 bases, with 25 bases separating them. This CDR3 spans 16 amino acids. The germline V gene has CDR1 SGDLS and CDR2 YYNGEE. CDR3 sequence: CASTPVGGLQKGTQYF. The CDR3 DNA sequence: TGTGCCAGCACGCCGGTCGGGGGCCTCCAGAAGGGTACGCAGTATTTT.

This sequence joins TRBV28 and TRBJ2-3; 14 bases map to TRBD2. This CDR3 is 18 amino acids long. Germline V gives CDR1 MDHEN, CDR2 SYDVKM. The V gene end was trimmed by 1 base and the J gene end by 0 bases; junction bases not matched to a gene: 3. The CDR3 sequence: CASSLSGTSGRSTDTQYF. The CDR3 coding sequence is TGTGCCAGCAGTTTATCAGGGACTAGCGGGAGAAGCACAGATACGCAGTATTTT.

This clone was observed a single time. This chain connects TRBV7-8 to TRBJ1-3; unclear D gene. This CDR3 is built from 15 residues. Germline CDR1 reads SGHVS; CDR2 reads FQNEAQ. V dropped 5 bases and J dropped 0 bases, with 11 bases sitting between them. CDR3 coding DNA: TGTGCCAGCAGCCCCCGACAACCCTCTGGAAACACCATATATTTT. Translation gives CASSPRQPSGNTIYF.

The rearrangement links TRBV5-5 to TRBJ1-1; TRBD1 might be the D (6 bases). There are 16 residues in the CDR3. Per germline, CDR1 SGHKS and CDR2 YYEKEE (reference sequence). Between the trimmed V and J ends, which lost 0 bases and 0 bases, there was a span of 12 bases. The CDR3 is CASSLETGRMNTEAFF. CDR3 bases: TGTGCCAGCAGCTTGGAGACAGGCCGCATGAACACTGAAGCTTTCTTT.

V is TRBV6-1 and J is TRBJ1-1; no firm D call. V was trimmed by 5 bases and J by 1 base, leaving 8 bases between them. CDR1 MNHNS and CDR2 SASEGT come from the germline V gene. The CDR3 totals 13 residues. DNA of the CDR3: TGTGCCAGCAGTCTTTACGAGAACACTGAAGCTTTCTTT. Translating it yields CASSLYENTEAFF.

The chain is built from TRBV28 and TRBJ1-2, with D uncertain. This CDR3 has 15 residues. With 4 bases removed from V and 5 bases from J, the gap between germline ends came to 17 bases. Germline CDR1 MDHEN, CDR2 SYDVKM. The CDR3 DNA follows: TGTGCCAGCAGTTCCCCGGCGCCCGATCCATATGGCTACACCTTC. Translation: CASSSPAPDPYGYTF.

This chain uses TRBV4-1 with TRBJ1-3; D remains unclear. This CDR3 contains 15 residues. From germline, CDR1 is MGHRA and CDR2 YSYEKL. V lost 6 bases and J lost 0, with 12 bases in between. CDR3 DNA sequence: TGCGCCAGCAGTCGCTTGGCCATCTCTGGAAACACCATATATTTT. Protein: CASSRLAISGNTIYF.